This T cell receptor (beta chain) comes out of a study of identical twins. TCRdb reprocessed the 5' RACE reads with MiXCR, giving one entry per CDR3 protein. In the table there are 450,000 or so distinct CDR3 sequences, around 24% of which are singletons. Trimming at V came to 6 bases and at J to 7 bases, leaving 11 bases not matched to a gene. Germline V gene lookup returns CDR1 MNHNS and CDR2 SASEGT. The length of the CDR3 is 15 residues. This clonotype occurred a few times. This same sample was also taken into another study, of T cells expressing NK-cell markers. That study reports: Underlying the TCR beta repertoires were sorted CD3+CD56+NKG2C+, CD3+CD56+NKG2C- and CD3+CD56-NKG2C+ T cells. Most of the eight sequenced donors were HCMV-seropositive; one was seronegative. Sorting in several experiments was restricted by an anti-gamma-delta TCR antibody to alpha-beta TCR T cells. Once again these clonotypes came out on top in the CD3+CD56-NKG2C+ fraction of a few donors.

Sequencing was carried out using CD4+ T cells sorted from blood. J is TRBJ1-4 and V is TRBV6-1, with 7 bases lining up with TRBD1. The TCR originated in a woman aged 18-29 years in good health. The CDR3 spells CASSRSRQGGEKLFF. The CDR3 bases are TGTGCCAGCAGCCGGAGCCGACAGGGAGGTGAAAAACTGTTTTTT.